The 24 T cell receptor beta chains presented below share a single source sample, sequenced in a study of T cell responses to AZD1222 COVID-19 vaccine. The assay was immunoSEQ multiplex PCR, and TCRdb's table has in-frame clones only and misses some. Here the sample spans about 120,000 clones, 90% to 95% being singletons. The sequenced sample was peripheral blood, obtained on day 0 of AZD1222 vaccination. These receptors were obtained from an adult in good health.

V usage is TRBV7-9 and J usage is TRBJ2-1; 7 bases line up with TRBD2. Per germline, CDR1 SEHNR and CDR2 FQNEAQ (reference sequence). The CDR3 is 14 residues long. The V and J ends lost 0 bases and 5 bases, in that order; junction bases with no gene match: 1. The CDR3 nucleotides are TGTGCCAGCAGCTTAGCGGGAGGGGACAATGAGCAGTTCTTC. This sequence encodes CASSLAGGDNEQFF.

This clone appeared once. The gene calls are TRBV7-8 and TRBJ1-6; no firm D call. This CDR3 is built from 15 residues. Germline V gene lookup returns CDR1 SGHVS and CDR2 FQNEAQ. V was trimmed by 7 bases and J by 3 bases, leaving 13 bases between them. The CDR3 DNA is TGTGCCAGCACAAAAGACTACCGCTATAATTCACCCCTCCACTTT. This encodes CASTKDYRYNSPLHF.

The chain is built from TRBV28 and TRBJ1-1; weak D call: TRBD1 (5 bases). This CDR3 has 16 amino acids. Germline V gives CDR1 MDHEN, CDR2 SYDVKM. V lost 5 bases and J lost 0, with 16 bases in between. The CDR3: CASSAPSGTVNTEAFF. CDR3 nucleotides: TGTGCCAGCAGTGCCCCCTCCGGGACTGTGAACACTGAAGCTTTCTTT.

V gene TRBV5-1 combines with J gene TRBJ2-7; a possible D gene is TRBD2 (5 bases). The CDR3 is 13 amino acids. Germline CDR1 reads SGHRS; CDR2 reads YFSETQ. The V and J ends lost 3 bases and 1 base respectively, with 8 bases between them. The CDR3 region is CASSYGESYEQYF. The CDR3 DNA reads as TGCGCCAGCAGCTACGGGGAATCCTACGAGCAGTACTTC. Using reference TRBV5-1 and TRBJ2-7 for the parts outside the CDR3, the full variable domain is KAGVTQTPRYLIKTRGQQVTLSCSPISGHRSVSWYQQTPGQGLQFLFEYFSETQRNKGNFPGRFSGRQFSNSRSEMNVSTLELGDSALYLCASSYGESYEQYFGPGTRLTVT.

The CDR3 loop reads CASSPPSPSASYNEQFF. The CDR3 DNA sequence: TGTGCCAGCAGCCCGCCGTCGCCTAGCGCCTCCTACAATGAGCAGTTCTTC. This chain uses TRBV11-2 with TRBJ2-1; possible D gene TRBD2, 6 bases. Per the germline V gene, CDR1 is SGHAT and CDR2 is FQNNGV. V lost 5 bases and J lost 0, with 17 bases in between. The CDR3 covers 17 residues. The full variable domain, in which reference TRBV11-2 and TRBJ2-1 provide the parts outside the CDR3, is EAGVAQSPRYKIIEKRQSVAFWCNPISGHATLYWYQQILGQGPKLLIQFQNNGVVDDSQLPKDRFSAERLKGVDSTLKIQPAKLEDSAVYLCASSPPSPSASYNEQFFGPGTRLTVL.

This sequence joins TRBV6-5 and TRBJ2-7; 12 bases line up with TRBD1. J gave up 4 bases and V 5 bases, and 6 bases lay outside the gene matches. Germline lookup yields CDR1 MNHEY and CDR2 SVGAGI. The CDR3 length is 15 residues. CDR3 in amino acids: CASSTGTGGFYEQYF. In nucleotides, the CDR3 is TGTGCCAGCAGTACCGGGACAGGGGGCTTTTACGAGCAGTACTTC.

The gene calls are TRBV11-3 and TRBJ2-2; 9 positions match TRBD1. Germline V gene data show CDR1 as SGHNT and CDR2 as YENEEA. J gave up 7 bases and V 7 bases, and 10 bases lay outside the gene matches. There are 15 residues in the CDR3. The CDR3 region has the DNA TGTGCCAGCACCATGGGACAGGGAGAAGGCGGGGAGCTGTTTTTT. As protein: CASTMGQGEGGELFF.

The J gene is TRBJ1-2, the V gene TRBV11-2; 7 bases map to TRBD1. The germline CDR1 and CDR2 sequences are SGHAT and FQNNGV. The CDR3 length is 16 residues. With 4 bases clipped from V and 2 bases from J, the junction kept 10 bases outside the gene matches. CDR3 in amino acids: CASSSTRGPRNYGYTF. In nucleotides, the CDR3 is TGTGCCAGCAGCTCAACGAGGGGGCCGAGAAACTATGGCTACACCTTC.

Here the CDR3 reads CASRQDRTSGNTIYF. CDR3 nucleotide sequence: TGCGCCAGCAGACAAGACAGGACGTCTGGAAACACCATATATTTT. The V call is TRBV5-1, the J call TRBJ1-3; D may be TRBD1 (6 bases). Trimming cost V 5 bases and J 1 base, with 13 bases left between them. This CDR3 has 15 residues. CDR1 is SGHRS, CDR2 YFSETQ, per germline.

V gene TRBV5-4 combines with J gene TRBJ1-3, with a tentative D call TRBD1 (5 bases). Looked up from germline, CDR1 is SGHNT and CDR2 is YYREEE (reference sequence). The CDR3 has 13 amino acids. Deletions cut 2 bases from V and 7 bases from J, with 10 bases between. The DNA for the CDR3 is TGTGCCAGCAGCTTAGGGGCGGGTAACACCATATATTTT. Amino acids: CASSLGAGNTIYF.

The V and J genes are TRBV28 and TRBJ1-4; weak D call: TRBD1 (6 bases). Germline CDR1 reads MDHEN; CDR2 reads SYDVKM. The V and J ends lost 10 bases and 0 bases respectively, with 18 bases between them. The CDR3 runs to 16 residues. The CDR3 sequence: CAITGARGSTNEKLFF. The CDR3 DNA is TGTGCCATCACGGGGGCGAGGGGATCAACTAATGAAAAACTGTTTTTT.

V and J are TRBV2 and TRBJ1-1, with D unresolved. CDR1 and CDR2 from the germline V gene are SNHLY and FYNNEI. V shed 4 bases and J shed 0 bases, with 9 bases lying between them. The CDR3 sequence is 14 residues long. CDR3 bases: TGTGCCAGCAGTGTCTCGTATATGAACACTGAAGCTTTCTTT. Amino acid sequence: CASSVSYMNTEAFF.

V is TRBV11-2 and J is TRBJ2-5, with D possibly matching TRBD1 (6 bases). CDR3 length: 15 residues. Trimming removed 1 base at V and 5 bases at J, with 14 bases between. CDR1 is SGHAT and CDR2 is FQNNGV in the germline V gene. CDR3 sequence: CASSLATGGWETQYF. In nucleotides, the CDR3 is TGTGCCAGCAGCTTAGCGACAGGCGGGTGGGAGACCCAGTACTTC.

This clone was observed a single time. CDR3 region: CASSSGGRGNQPQHF. In DNA, the CDR3 is TGTGCCAGCAGTTCTGGGGGCAGGGGCAATCAGCCCCAGCATTTT. V and J are TRBV6-5 and TRBJ1-5; weak D call: TRBD1 (6 bases). The length of the CDR3 is 15 residues. The germline V gene has CDR1 MNHEY and CDR2 SVGAGI. With 4 bases removed from V and 2 bases from J, the gap between germline ends came to 12 bases.

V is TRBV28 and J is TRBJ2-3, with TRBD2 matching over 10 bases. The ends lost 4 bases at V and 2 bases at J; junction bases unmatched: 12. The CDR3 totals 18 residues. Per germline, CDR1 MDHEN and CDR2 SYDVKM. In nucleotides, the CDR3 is TGTGCCAGCAGTTCATTCGTTCAGCGGGAGGGCCTCACAGATACGCAGTATTTT. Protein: CASSSFVQREGLTDTQYF.

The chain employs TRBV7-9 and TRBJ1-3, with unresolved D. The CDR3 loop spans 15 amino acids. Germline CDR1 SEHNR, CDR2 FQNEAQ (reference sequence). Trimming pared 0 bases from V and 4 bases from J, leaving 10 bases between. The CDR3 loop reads CASSLAIRSGNTIYF. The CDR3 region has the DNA TGTGCCAGCAGCTTAGCCATAAGGTCCGGAAACACCATATATTTT.

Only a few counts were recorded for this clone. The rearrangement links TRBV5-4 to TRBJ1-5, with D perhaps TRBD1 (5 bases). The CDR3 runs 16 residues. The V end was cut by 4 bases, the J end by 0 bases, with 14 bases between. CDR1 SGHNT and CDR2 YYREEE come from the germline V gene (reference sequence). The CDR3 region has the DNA TGTGCCAGCAGCCTATACCCCGGGACTAGCAATCAGCCCCAGCATTTT. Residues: CASSLYPGTSNQPQHF.

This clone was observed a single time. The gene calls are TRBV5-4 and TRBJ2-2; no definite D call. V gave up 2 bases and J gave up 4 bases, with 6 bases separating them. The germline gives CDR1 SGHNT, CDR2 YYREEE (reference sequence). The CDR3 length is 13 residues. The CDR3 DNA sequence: TGTGCCAGCAGCTTTACCGCCACCGGGGAGCTGTTTTTT. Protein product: CASSFTATGELFF.

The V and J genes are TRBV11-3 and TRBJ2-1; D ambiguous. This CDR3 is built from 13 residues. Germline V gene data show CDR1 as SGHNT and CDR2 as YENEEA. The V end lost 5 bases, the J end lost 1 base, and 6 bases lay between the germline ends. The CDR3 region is CASSLGSYNEQFF. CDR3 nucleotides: TGTGCCAGCAGCCTGGGGTCCTACAATGAGCAGTTCTTC. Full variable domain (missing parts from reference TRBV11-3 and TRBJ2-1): EAGVVQSPRYKIIEKKQPVAFWCNPISGHNTLYWYLQNLGQGPELLIRYENEEAVDDSQLPKDRFSAERLKGVDSTLKIQPAELGDSAVYLCASSLGSYNEQFFGPGTRLTVL.

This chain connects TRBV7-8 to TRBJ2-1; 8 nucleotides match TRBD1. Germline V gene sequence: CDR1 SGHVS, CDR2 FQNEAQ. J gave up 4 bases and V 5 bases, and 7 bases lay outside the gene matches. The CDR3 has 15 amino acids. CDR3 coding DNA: TGTGCCAGCAGCCTAGACAGGGGTGGTTACAATGAGCAGTTCTTC. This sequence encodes CASSLDRGGYNEQFF. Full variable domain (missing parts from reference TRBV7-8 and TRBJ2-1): GAGVSQSPRYKVAKRGQDVALRCDPISGHVSLFWYQQALGQGPEFLTYFQNEAQLDKSGLPSDRFFAERPEGSVSTLKIQRTQQEDSAVYLCASSLDRGGYNEQFFGPGTRLTVL.

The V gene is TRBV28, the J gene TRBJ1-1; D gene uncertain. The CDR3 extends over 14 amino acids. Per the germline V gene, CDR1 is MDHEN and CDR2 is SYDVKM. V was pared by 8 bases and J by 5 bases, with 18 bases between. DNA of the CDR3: TGTGCCAGCCCCCCCCGAACCAAGGTAACTGAAGCTTTCTTT. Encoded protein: CASPPRTKVTEAFF.

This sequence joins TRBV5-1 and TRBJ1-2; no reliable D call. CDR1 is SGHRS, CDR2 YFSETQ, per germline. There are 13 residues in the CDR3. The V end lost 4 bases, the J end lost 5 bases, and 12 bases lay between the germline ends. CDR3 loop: CASSLTGEYGYTF. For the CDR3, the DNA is TGCGCCAGCAGCCTCACCGGGGAGTATGGCTACACCTTC.

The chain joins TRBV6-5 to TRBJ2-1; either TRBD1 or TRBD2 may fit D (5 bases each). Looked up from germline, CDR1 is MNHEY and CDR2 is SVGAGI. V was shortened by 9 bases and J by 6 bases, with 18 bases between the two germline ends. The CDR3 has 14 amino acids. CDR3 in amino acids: CASREGPLANEQFF. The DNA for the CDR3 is TGTGCCAGTCGAGAGGGACCCCTCGCCAATGAGCAGTTCTTC.

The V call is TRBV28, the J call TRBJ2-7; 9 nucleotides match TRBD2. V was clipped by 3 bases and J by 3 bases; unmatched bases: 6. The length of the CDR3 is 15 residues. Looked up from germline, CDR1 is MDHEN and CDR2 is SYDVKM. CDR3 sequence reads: CASSFPLAGFYEQYF. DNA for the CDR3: TGTGCCAGCAGTTTCCCCCTAGCGGGGTTCTACGAGCAGTACTTC.